This T cell receptor beta chain came from a study of cytomegalovirus exposure and HLA in healthy donors. General study findings and limits: Sequencing probably produced one cluster of sequence variants that were highly shared. Researchers reported in a later analysis that a missense DCLRE1C variant was tied to TCR beta V- and J-gene trimming. Presence/absence analyses took donor sequencing depth as roughly uniform.

The primer mix had 60 Vbeta and 13 Jbeta primers. TCRdb keeps only in-frame clones here, not all; method: immunoSEQ multiplex PCR. The profile shows about 130,000 clones, about two thirds of them singletons. Per germline, CDR1 MNHEY and CDR2 SVGAGI. V shed 2 bases, J shed 8 bases, and the junction held 8 bases outside the gene matches. The CDR3 is 15 residues long. About this clone itself: Its antigen remains unknown.

The TCR originated in a man between 50 and 59 years old in good health and CMV-seropositive. This sequence joins TRBV6-5 and TRBJ1-4; 7 nucleotides match TRBD1. The sequenced material came from PBMCs. The CDR3 sequence: CASSYVTGSREKLFF. The CDR3 region has the DNA TGTGCCAGCAGTTACGTGACAGGGAGTCGGGAAAAACTGTTTTTT.